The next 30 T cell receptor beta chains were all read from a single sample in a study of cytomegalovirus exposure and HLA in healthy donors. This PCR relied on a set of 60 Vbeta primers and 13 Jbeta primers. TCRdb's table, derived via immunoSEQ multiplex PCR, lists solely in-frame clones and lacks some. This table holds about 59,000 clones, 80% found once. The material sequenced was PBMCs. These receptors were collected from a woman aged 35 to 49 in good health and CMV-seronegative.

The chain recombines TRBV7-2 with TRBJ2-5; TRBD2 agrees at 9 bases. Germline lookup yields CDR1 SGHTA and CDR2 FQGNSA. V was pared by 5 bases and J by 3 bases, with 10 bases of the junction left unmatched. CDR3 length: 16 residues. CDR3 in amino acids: CASSRWASGIEETQYF. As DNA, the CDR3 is TGTGCCAGCAGCCGATGGGCTAGCGGGATAGAAGAGACCCAGTACTTC.

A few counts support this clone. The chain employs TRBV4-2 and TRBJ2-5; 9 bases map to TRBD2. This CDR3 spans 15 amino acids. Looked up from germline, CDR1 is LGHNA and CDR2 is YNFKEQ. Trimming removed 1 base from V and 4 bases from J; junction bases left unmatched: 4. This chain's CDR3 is CASSQGTTSGETQYF. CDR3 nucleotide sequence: TGTGCCAGCAGCCAAGGCACGACTAGCGGAGAGACCCAGTACTTC.

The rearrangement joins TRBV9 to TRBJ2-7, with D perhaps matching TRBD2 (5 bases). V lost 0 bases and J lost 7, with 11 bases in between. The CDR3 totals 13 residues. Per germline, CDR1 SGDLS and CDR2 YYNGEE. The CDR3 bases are TGTGCCAGCAGCGTAGGCGGGTCGGGGGAGCAGTACTTC. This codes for CASSVGGSGEQYF.

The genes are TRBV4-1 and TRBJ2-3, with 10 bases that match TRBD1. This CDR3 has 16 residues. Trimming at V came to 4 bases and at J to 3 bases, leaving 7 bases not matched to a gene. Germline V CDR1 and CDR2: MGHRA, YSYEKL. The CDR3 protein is CASSPQTGQGTDTQYF. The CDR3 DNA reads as TGCGCCAGCAGCCCACAAACGGGACAGGGGACAGATACGCAGTATTTT.

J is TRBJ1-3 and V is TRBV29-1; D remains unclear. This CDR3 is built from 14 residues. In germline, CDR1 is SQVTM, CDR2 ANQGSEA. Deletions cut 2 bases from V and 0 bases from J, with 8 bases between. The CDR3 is CSVEKRLSGNTIYF. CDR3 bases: TGCAGCGTTGAAAAGAGGCTCTCTGGAAACACCATATATTTT.

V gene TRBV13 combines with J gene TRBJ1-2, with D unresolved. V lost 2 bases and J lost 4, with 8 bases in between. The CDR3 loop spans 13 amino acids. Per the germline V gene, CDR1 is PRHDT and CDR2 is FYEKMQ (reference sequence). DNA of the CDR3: TGTGCCAGCAGCTTATCGGGGTTCTATGGCTACACCTTC. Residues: CASSLSGFYGYTF.

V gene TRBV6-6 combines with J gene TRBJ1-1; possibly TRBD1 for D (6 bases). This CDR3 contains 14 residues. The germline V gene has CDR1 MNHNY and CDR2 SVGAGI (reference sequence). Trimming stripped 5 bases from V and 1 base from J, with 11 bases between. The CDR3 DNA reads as TGTGCCAGCAGTCTTTGGACAGAGAACACTGAAGCTTTCTTT. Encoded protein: CASSLWTENTEAFF.

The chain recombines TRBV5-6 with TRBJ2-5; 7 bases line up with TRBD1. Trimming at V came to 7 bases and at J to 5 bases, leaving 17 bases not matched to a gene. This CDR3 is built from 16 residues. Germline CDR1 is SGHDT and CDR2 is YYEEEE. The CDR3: CASSVRDRPFLETQYF. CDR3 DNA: TGTGCCAGCTCTGTCCGGGACAGACCATTCCTGGAGACCCAGTACTTC.

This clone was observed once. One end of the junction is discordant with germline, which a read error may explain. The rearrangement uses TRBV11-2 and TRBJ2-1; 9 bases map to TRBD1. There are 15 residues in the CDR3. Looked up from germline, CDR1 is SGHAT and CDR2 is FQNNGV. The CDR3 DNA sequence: TGTGCTAGCAGCTTAGGGACAGGGTACGACAATGAGCAGTTCTTC. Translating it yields CASSLGTGYDNEQFF.

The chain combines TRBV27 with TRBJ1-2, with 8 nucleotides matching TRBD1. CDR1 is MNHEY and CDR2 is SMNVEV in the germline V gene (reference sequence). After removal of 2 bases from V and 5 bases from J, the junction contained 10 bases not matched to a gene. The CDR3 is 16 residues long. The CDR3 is CASSLIPQQGGYGYTF. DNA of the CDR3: TGTGCCAGCAGTTTAATCCCCCAACAGGGGGGATATGGCTACACCTTC.

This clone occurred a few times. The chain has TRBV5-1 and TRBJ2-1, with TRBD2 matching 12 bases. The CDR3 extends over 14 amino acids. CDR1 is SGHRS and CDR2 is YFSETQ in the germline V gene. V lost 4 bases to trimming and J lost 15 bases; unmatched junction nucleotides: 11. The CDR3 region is CASSPGLAGGWRFF. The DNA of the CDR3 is TGCGCCAGCAGCCCGGGACTAGCGGGCGGCTGGCGGTTCTTC.

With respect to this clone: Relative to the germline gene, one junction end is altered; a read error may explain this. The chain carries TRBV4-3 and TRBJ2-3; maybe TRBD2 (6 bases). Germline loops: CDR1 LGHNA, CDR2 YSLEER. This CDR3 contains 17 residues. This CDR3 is CTSSLDLALRVTDTQYF. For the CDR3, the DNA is TGCACCAGCAGCCTGGATCTAGCGCTTAGAGTTACAGATACGCAGTATTTT.

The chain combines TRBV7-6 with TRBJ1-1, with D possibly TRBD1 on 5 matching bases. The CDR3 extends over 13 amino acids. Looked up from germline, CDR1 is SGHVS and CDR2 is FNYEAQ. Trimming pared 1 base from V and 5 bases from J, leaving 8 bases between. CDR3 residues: CASSLGGGTEAFF. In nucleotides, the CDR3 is TGTGCCAGCAGCTTAGGGGGCGGAACTGAAGCTTTCTTT.

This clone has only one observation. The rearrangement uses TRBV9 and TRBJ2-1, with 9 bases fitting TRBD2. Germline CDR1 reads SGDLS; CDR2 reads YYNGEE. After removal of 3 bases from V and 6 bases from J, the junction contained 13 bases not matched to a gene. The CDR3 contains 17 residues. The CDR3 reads CASSALSGSVVINEQFF. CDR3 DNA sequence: TGTGCCAGCAGCGCCCTTAGCGGGAGCGTGGTAATCAATGAGCAGTTCTTC. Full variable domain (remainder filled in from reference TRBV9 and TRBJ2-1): DSGVTQTPKHLITATGQRVTLRCSPRSGDLSVYWYQQSLDQGLQFLIQYYNGEERAKGNILERFSAQQFPDLHSELNLSSLELGDSALYFCASSALSGSVVINEQFFGPGTRLTVL.

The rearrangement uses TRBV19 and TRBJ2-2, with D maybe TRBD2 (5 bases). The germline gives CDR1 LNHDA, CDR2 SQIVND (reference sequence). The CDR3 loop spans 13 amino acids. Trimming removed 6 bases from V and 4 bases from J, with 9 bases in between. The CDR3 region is CASSFRGTGELFF. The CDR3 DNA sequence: TGTGCCAGTAGCTTCCGGGGCACCGGGGAGCTGTTTTTT.

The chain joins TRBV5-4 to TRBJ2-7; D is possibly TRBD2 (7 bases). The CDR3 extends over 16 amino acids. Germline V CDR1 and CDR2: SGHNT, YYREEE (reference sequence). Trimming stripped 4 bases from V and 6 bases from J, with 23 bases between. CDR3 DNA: TGTGCCAGCAGCCTGGGGGGGCAGCGGGATCTCTCCGAGCAGTACTTC. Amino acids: CASSLGGQRDLSEQYF.

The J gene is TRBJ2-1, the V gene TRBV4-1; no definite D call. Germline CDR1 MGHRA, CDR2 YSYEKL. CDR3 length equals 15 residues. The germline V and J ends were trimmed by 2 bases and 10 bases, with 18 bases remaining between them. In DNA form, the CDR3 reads TGCGCCAGCAGCCAAATTAATGGGCCTATGGGCGAGCAGTTCTTC. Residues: CASSQINGPMGEQFF.

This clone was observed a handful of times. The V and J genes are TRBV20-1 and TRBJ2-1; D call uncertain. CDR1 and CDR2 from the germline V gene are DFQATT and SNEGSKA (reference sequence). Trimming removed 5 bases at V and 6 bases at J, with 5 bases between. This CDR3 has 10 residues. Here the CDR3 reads CSASINEQFF. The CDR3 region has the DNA TGCAGTGCTTCCATCAATGAGCAGTTCTTC.

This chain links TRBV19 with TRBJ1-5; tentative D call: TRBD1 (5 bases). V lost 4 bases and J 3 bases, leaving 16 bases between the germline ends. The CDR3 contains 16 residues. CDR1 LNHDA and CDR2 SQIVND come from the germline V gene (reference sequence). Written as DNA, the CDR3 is TGTGCCAGTAGTAATTGGCAGGGAGGCTTCAATCAGCCCCAGCATTTT. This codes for CASSNWQGGFNQPQHF.

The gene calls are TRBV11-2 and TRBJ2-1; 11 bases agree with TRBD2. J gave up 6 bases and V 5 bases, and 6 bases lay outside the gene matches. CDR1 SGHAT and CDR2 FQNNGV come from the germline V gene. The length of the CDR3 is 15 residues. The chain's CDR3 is CASSRTSGSRNEQFF. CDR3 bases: TGTGCCAGCAGCCGCACTAGCGGGAGTCGCAATGAGCAGTTCTTC.

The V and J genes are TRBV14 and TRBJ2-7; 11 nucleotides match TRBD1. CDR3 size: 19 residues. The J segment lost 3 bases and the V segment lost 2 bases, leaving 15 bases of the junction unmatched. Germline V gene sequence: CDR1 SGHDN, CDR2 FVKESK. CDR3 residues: CASSQRWTGGDTPYYEQYF. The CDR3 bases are TGTGCCAGCAGCCAAAGGTGGACAGGGGGCGATACACCATACTACGAGCAGTACTTC.

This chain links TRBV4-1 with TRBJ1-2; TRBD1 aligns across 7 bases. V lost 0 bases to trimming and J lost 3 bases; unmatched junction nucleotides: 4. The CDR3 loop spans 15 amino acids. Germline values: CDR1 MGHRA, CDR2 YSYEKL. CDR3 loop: CASSQEQGNYYGYTF. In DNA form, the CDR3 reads TGCGCCAGCAGCCAAGAACAGGGGAATTACTATGGCTACACCTTC.

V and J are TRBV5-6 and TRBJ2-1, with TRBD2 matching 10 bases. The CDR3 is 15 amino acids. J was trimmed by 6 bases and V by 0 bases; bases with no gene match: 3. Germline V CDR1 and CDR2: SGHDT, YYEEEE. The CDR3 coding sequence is TGTGCCAGCAGCTTGGTGTCTAGCGGGGGCAATGAGCAGTTCTTC. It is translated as CASSLVSSGGNEQFF.

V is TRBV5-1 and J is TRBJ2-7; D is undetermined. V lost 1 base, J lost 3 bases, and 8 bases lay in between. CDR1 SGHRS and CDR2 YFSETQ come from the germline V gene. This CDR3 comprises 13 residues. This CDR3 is CASSLLSDYEQYF. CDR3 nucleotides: TGCGCCAGCAGCTTGTTGTCAGACTACGAGCAGTACTTC.

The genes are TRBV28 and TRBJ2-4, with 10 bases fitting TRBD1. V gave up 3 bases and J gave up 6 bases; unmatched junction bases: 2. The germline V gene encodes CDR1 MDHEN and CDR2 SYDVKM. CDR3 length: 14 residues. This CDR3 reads CASSLRDRGNIQYF. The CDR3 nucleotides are TGTGCCAGCAGTTTGCGGGACAGGGGAAACATTCAGTACTTC.

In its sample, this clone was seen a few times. As DNA, the CDR3 is TGTGCCAGTAGTATAGGTGGGACGGGGGTTCAGCCCCAGCATTTT. Translated: CASSIGGTGVQPQHF. The chain recombines TRBV19 with TRBJ1-5; D perhaps matches TRBD1 (5 bases). The germline V gene encodes CDR1 LNHDA and CDR2 SQIVND (reference sequence). The germline V and J ends were trimmed by 1 base and 6 bases, with 13 bases remaining between them. The CDR3 runs to 15 residues.

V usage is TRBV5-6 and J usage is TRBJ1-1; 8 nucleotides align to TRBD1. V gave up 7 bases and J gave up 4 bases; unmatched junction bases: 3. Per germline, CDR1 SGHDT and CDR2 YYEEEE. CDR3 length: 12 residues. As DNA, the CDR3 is TGTGCCAGCGGGACAGGCGCCACTGAAGCTTTCTTT. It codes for CASGTGATEAFF.

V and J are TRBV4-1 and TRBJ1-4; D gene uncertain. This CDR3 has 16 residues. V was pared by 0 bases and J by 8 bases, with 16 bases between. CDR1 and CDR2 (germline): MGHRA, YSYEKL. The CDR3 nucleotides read TGCGCCAGCAGCCAAGACGTCGCGGTTCGGTTCGAAAAACTGTTTTTT. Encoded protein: CASSQDVAVRFEKLFF.

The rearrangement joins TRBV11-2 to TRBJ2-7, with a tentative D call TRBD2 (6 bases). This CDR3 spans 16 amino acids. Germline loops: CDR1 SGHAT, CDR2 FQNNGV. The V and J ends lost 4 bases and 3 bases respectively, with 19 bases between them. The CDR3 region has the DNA TGTGCCAGCAGCTCCGTCGGAGGGAGGACTCACTACGAGCAGTACTTC. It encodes CASSSVGGRTHYEQYF.

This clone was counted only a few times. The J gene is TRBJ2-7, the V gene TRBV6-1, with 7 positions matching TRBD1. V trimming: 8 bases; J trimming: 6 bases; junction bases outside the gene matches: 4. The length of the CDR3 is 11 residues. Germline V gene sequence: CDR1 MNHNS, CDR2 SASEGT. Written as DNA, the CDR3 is TGTGCCAGCTTTACAGGGGTCGAGCAGTACTTC. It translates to CASFTGVEQYF.